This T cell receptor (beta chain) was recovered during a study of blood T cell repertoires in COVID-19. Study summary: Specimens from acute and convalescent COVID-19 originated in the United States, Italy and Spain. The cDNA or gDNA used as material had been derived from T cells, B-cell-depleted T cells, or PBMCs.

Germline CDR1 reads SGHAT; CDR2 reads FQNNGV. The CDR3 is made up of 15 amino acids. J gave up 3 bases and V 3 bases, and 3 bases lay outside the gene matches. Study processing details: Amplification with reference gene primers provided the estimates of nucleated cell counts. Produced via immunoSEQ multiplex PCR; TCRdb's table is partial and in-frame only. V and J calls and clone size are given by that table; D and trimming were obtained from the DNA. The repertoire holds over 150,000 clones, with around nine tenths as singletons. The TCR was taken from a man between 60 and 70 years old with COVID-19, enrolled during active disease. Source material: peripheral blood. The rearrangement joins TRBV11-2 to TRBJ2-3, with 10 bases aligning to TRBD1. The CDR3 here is CASSLTGGFTDTQYF. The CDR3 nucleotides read TGTGCCAGCAGCTTGACAGGGGGCTTTACAGATACGCAGTATTTT.